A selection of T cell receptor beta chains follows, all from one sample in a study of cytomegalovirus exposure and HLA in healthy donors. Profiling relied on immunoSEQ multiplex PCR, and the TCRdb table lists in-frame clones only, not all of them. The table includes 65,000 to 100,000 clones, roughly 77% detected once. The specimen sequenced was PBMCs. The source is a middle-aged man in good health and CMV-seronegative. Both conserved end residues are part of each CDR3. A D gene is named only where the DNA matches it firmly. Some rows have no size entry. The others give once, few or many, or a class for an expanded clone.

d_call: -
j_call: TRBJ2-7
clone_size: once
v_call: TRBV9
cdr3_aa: CASSLGPGERYEQYF
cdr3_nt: TGTGCCAGCAGCTTAGGCCCGGGAGAGAGGTACGAGCAGTACTTC

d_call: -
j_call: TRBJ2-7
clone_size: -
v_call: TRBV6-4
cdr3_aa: CASSRGFNYEQYF
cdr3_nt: TGTGCCAGCAGCAGAGGGTTTAACTACGAGCAGTACTTC

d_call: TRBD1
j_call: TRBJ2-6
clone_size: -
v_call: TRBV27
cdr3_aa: CASRRGGTGANVLTF
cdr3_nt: TGTGCCAGCAGACGAGGGGGCACTGGGGCCAACGTCCTGACTTTC

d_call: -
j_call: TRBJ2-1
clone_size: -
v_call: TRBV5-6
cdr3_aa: CASSSRLSPYNEQFF
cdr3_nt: TGTGCCAGCAGCTCCCGGTTAAGCCCCTACAATGAGCAGTTCTTC

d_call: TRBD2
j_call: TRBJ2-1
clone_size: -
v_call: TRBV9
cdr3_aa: CASGGVSYNEQLF
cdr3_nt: TGTGCCAGTGGGGGGGTCTCCTACAATGAGCAGCTCTTC

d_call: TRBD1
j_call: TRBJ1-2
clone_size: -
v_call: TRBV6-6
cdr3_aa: CASGGTGASTGYTF
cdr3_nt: TGTGCCAGCGGGGGGACAGGGGCGTCGACTGGCTACACCTTC

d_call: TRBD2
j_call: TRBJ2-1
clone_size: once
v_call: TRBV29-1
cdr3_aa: CSVEVLLADNEQFF
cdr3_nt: TGCAGCGTTGAAGTACTGCTAGCGGACAATGAGCAGTTCTTC

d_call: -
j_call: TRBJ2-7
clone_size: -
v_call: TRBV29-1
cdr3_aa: CSVERPGGYEQYF
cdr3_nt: TGCAGCGTTGAACGACCCGGAGGCTACGAGCAGTACTTC

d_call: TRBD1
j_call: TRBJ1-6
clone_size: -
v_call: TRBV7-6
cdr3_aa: CASSSTGNSPLHF
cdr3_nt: TGTGCCAGCAGCTCGACAGGGAACTCACCCCTCCACTTT

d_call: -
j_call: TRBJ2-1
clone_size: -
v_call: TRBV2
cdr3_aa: CARGGSYNEQFF
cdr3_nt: TGTGCCAGAGGGGGCTCCTACAATGAGCAGTTCTTC

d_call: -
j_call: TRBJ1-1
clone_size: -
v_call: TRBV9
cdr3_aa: CASSVASDTEAFF
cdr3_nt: TGTGCCAGCAGCGTAGCGTCCGACACTGAAGCTTTCTTT

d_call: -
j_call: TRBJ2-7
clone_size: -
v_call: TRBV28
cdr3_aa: CATRDTNSYEQYF
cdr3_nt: TGTGCCACCCGGGACACCAACTCCTACGAGCAGTACTTC

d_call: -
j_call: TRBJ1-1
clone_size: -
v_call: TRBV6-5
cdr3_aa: CASSYTTGYTEAFF
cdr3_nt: TGTGCCAGCAGTTACACGACAGGATACACTGAAGCTTTCTTT

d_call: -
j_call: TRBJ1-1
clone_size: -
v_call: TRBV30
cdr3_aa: CATTGHRNTEAFF
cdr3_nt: TGTGCCACCACGGGACACCGAAACACTGAAGCTTTCTTT

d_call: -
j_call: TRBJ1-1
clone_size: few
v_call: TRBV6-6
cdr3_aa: CATRQRRGTGNTEAFF
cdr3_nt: TGTGCCACTCGCCAAAGACGCGGGACGGGGAACACTGAAGCTTTCTTT

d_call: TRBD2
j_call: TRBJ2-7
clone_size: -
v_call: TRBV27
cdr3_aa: CASSLLRERRPGDCEQYF
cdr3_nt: TGTGCCAGCAGTTTATTGCGGGAGCGGAGACCCGGGGATTGCGAGCAGTACTTC

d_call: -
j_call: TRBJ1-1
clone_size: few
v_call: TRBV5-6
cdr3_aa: CASSPMGAPEAFF
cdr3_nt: TGTGCCAGCAGTCCGATGGGGGCACCTGAAGCTTTCTTT

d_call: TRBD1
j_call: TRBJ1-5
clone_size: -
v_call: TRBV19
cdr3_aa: CASSAGGNQPQHF
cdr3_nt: TGTGCCAGTAGTGCAGGGGGGAATCAGCCCCAGCATTTT

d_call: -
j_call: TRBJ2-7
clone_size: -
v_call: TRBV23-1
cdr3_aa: CASSQSARAIGYEQYF
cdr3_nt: TGCGCCAGCAGTCAATCTGCGCGGGCCATCGGTTACGAGCAGTACTTC

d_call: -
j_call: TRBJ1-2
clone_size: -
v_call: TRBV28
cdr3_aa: CASSTTANYGYTF
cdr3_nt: TGTGCCAGCAGTACGACAGCTAACTATGGCTACACCTTC

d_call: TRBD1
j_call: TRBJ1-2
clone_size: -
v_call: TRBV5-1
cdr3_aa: CASSADRESISYTF
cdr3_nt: TGCGCCAGCAGCGCGGACAGGGAAAGTATAAGCTACACCTTC

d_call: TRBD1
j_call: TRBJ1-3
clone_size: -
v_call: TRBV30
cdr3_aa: CAGDRTGNTIYF
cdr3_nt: TGTGCCGGGGACAGGACTGGAAACACCATATATTTT

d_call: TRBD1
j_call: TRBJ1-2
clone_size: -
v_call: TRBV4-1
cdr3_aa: CASSQVGQHDGYTF
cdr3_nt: TGCGCCAGCAGCCAGGTGGGACAGCATGATGGCTACACCTTC

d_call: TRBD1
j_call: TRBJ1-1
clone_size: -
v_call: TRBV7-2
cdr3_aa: CASSPRTGGMNTEAFF
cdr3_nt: TGTGCCAGCAGCCCACGGACAGGGGGTATGAACACTGAAGCTTTCTTT

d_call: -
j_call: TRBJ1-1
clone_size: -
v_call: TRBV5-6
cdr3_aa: CASSLGGDRYWNTEAFF
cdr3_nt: TGTGCCAGCAGCTTGGGGGGGGACCGTTATTGGAACACTGAAGCTTTCTTT

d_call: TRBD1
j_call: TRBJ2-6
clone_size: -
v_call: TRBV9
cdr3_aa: CASSLGQGASGANVLTF
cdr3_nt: TGTGCCAGCAGCCTGGGACAGGGGGCATCTGGGGCCAACGTCCTGACTTTC

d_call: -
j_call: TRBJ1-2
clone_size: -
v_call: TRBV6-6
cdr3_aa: CASTSLSASSGYTF
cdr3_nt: TGTGCCAGCACTTCGCTCTCTGCTTCCAGTGGCTACACCTTC

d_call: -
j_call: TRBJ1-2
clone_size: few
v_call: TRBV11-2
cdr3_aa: CASSLDSSSYGYTF
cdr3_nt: TGTGCCAGCAGCTTAGATAGCAGCTCCTATGGCTACACCTTC

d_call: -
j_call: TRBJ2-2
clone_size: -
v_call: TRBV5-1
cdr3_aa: CASSLSGRKGAGELFF
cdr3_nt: TGCGCCAGCAGCCTCAGCGGACGGAAGGGTGCTGGGGAGCTGTTTTTT

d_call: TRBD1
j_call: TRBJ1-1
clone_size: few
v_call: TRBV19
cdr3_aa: CASSIEGTGVIPSSF
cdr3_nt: TGTGCCAGTAGTATAGAAGGGACAGGCGTGATACCCTCTTCCTTT

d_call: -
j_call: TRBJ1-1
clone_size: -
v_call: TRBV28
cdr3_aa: CASSFSFRNTEAFF
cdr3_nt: TGTGCCAGCAGTTTTTCTTTCAGAAACACTGAAGCTTTCTTT

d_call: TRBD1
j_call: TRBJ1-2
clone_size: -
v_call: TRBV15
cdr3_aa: CATGEGQGRRHDGYTF
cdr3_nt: TGTGCCACCGGGGAGGGACAGGGAAGAAGGCATGATGGCTACACCTTC